This is a list of T cell receptor beta chains from one sample in a study of blood T cell repertoires in COVID-19. The method was immunoSEQ multiplex PCR; TCRdb's version includes in-frame clones alone and lacks a portion of them. The repertoire holds approximately 35,000 clones, with around 87% as singletons. Sequenced: peripheral blood. These TCRs come from a human donor in a cohort sampled during active COVID-19. The CDR3 runs from the conserved cysteine through the conserved F or W. Each record gives: V gene, J gene, clone size, D gene, CDR3 protein, CDR3 DNA. The D gene is left open where the match is weak. Size is stated for part of the rows, as once, few or many counts, or as a class when the clone is expanded.

V gene: TRBV7-6
J gene: TRBJ2-5
clone size: -
D gene: TRBD1
CDR3 protein: CASSLGTGYLSLETQYF
CDR3 DNA: TGTGCCAGCAGCCTCGGGACAGGGTATCTTTCCTTAGAGACCCAGTACTTC

V gene: TRBV5-6
J gene: TRBJ2-3
clone size: -
D gene: TRBD2
CDR3 protein: CASSLLLNTGGLDTQYF
CDR3 DNA: TGTGCCAGCAGCTTGCTCCTAAATACGGGGGGGTTAGATACGCAGTATTTT

V gene: TRBV7-2
J gene: TRBJ2-5
clone size: -
D gene: -
CDR3 protein: CASSSSGWETQYF
CDR3 DNA: TGTGCCAGCAGCTCATCAGGGTGGGAGACCCAGTACTTC

V gene: TRBV18
J gene: TRBJ1-5
clone size: -
D gene: TRBD1
CDR3 protein: CASSLSGTGNEQPQHF
CDR3 DNA: TGTGCCAGCTCACTGTCCGGGACAGGGAACGAACAGCCCCAGCATTTT

V gene: TRBV18
J gene: TRBJ1-1
clone size: -
D gene: TRBD1
CDR3 protein: CASSRDRPTEAFF
CDR3 DNA: TGTGCCAGCTCACGGGACAGGCCAACTGAAGCTTTCTTT

V gene: TRBV7-3
J gene: TRBJ2-2
clone size: -
D gene: -
CDR3 protein: CASSLRQGGTGELFF
CDR3 DNA: TGTGCCAGCAGCCTGCGGCAGGGCGGAACCGGGGAGCTGTTTTTT

V gene: TRBV3-1/TRBV3-2
J gene: TRBJ2-7
clone size: once
D gene: TRBD1
CDR3 protein: CASSHPGQGSEQYF
CDR3 DNA: TGTGCCAGCAGCCACCCCGGACAGGGGAGCGAGCAGTACTTC

V gene: TRBV18
J gene: TRBJ2-1
clone size: -
D gene: -
CDR3 protein: CASCRSSSYNEQFF
CDR3 DNA: TGTGCCAGCTGTAGGAGCAGCTCCTACAATGAGCAGTTCTTC

V gene: TRBV18
J gene: TRBJ1-1
clone size: -
D gene: TRBD1
CDR3 protein: CASSREGQLNTEAFF
CDR3 DNA: TGTGCCAGCTCACGTGAGGGACAGTTGAACACTGAAGCTTTCTTT

V gene: TRBV12-3/TRBV12-4
J gene: TRBJ1-2
clone size: -
D gene: -
CDR3 protein: CASTPSYSYGYTF
CDR3 DNA: TGTGCCAGCACCCCATCCTATTCCTATGGCTACACCTTC

V gene: TRBV5-1
J gene: TRBJ1-1
clone size: -
D gene: -
CDR3 protein: CASSRSQGSNTEAFF
CDR3 DNA: TGCGCCAGCAGTAGAAGCCAGGGCTCGAACACTGAAGCTTTCTTT

V gene: TRBV6-5
J gene: TRBJ2-7
clone size: -
D gene: TRBD1
CDR3 protein: CASRRTGAYEQYF
CDR3 DNA: TGTGCCAGCAGACGGACAGGGGCCTACGAGCAGTACTTC

V gene: TRBV10-2
J gene: TRBJ1-5
clone size: -
D gene: TRBD1
CDR3 protein: CASSVSGTGLNQPQHF
CDR3 DNA: TGCGCCAGCAGTGTTTCGGGGACAGGGCTCAATCAGCCCCAGCATTTT

V gene: TRBV7-4
J gene: TRBJ1-5
clone size: -
D gene: -
CDR3 protein: CASTCGRFCQPQHF
CDR3 DNA: TGTGCCAGCACCTGTGGGAGATTCTGTCAGCCCCAGCATTTT

V gene: TRBV5-1
J gene: TRBJ2-1
clone size: once
D gene: TRBD1
CDR3 protein: CASSLNVGTGAVEQFF
CDR3 DNA: TGCGCCAGCAGCTTGAACGTGGGGACAGGGGCGGTTGAGCAGTTCTTC

V gene: TRBV29-1
J gene: TRBJ2-3
clone size: -
D gene: -
CDR3 protein: CSEPKGGLIADTQYF
CDR3 DNA: TGCAGCGAGCCTAAGGGGGGGCTAATAGCAGATACGCAGTATTTT

V gene: TRBV12-3/TRBV12-4
J gene: TRBJ2-7
clone size: -
D gene: -
CDR3 protein: CASSLFNSYEQYF
CDR3 DNA: TGTGCCAGCAGTTTATTCAACTCCTACGAGCAGTACTTC

V gene: TRBV7-2
J gene: TRBJ2-7
clone size: -
D gene: TRBD1
CDR3 protein: CASSTRTGGKYF
CDR3 DNA: TGTGCCAGCAGCACACGGACAGGGGGCAAGTACTTC

V gene: TRBV7-8
J gene: TRBJ2-7
clone size: -
D gene: TRBD1
CDR3 protein: CASSLQGASDEQYF
CDR3 DNA: TGTGCCAGCAGCTTACAGGGGGCATCAGACGAGCAGTACTTC

V gene: TRBV4-2
J gene: TRBJ1-1
clone size: -
D gene: TRBD1
CDR3 protein: CASSQDGNRGNTEAFF
CDR3 DNA: TGTGCCAGCAGCCAAGATGGGAACAGGGGAAACACTGAAGCTTTCTTT

V gene: TRBV10-3
J gene: TRBJ1-6
clone size: few
D gene: -
CDR3 protein: CAIRVSIFYNSPLHF
CDR3 DNA: TGTGCCATCAGGGTTAGCATTTTCTATAATTCACCCCTCCACTTT

V gene: TRBV18
J gene: TRBJ2-5
clone size: -
D gene: TRBD1
CDR3 protein: CASSPGTGEQETQYF
CDR3 DNA: TGTGCCAGCTCACCAGGGACAGGGGAACAAGAGACCCAGTACTTC

V gene: TRBV4-1
J gene: TRBJ2-4
clone size: -
D gene: TRBD1
CDR3 protein: CASSTGQGAKNIQYF
CDR3 DNA: TGCGCCAGCAGCACGGGACAGGGGGCCAAAAACATTCAGTACTTC

V gene: TRBV19
J gene: TRBJ2-3
clone size: -
D gene: TRBD2
CDR3 protein: CASSMLAGGLTDTQYF
CDR3 DNA: TGTGCCAGTAGTATGTTAGCGGGGGGGCTCACAGATACGCAGTATTTT

V gene: TRBV4-1
J gene: TRBJ1-6
clone size: once
D gene: -
CDR3 protein: CASREGLRGRENSPLHF
CDR3 DNA: TGCGCCAGCAGAGAGGGGTTAAGGGGGAGGGAAAATTCACCCCTCCACTTT

V gene: TRBV7-3
J gene: TRBJ1-1
clone size: -
D gene: TRBD1
CDR3 protein: CASSLNGGGLNTEAFF
CDR3 DNA: TGTGCCAGCAGCTTAAATGGAGGGGGCCTGAACACTGAAGCTTTCTTT

V gene: TRBV18
J gene: TRBJ1-4
clone size: once
D gene: -
CDR3 protein: CASSSAATNEKLFF
CDR3 DNA: TGTGCCAGCTCATCAGCGGCAACTAATGAAAAACTGTTTTTT

V gene: TRBV3-1/TRBV3-2
J gene: TRBJ2-7
clone size: -
D gene: TRBD1
CDR3 protein: CASITRTGSTYEQYF
CDR3 DNA: TGTGCCAGCATCACACGGACAGGGTCAACCTACGAGCAGTACTTC

V gene: TRBV6-5
J gene: TRBJ1-1
clone size: -
D gene: TRBD1
CDR3 protein: CASRPPDRGLAGAFF
CDR3 DNA: TGTGCCAGCAGACCTCCCGACAGGGGGCTGGCTGGGGCTTTCTTT

V gene: TRBV27
J gene: TRBJ1-6
clone size: once
D gene: -
CDR3 protein: CASSIQVRNSPLHF
CDR3 DNA: TGTGCCAGCAGTATACAGGTCAGGAATTCACCCCTCCACTTT

V gene: TRBV28
J gene: TRBJ2-7
clone size: -
D gene: TRBD1
CDR3 protein: CASSGTVSHEQYF
CDR3 DNA: TGTGCCAGCAGTGGGACAGTTTCCCACGAGCAGTACTTC

V gene: TRBV10-2
J gene: TRBJ1-1
clone size: -
D gene: -
CDR3 protein: CASSDSTDGVAFF
CDR3 DNA: TGCGCCAGCAGTGACTCTACCGACGGGGTGGCTTTCTTT

V gene: TRBV7-9
J gene: TRBJ1-6
clone size: -
D gene: TRBD1
CDR3 protein: CASSGRGGMSNSPLHF
CDR3 DNA: TGTGCCAGCAGCGGGAGAGGGGGCATGTCTAATTCACCCCTCCACTTT

V gene: TRBV4-1
J gene: TRBJ1-1
clone size: -
D gene: TRBD1
CDR3 protein: CASSVQGATEAFF
CDR3 DNA: TGCGCCAGCAGCGTTCAGGGGGCCACTGAAGCTTTCTTT

V gene: TRBV7-3
J gene: TRBJ2-3
clone size: -
D gene: TRBD2
CDR3 protein: CASSKRGSTDTQYF
CDR3 DNA: TGTGCCAGCAGCAAGCGGGGGAGCACAGATACGCAGTATTTT

V gene: TRBV19
J gene: TRBJ1-5
clone size: -
D gene: TRBD1
CDR3 protein: CASSLRTGDIGQPQHF
CDR3 DNA: TGTGCCAGTAGTCTGAGGACAGGGGATATCGGGCAGCCCCAGCATTTT

V gene: TRBV3-1/TRBV3-2
J gene: TRBJ1-2
clone size: -
D gene: -
CDR3 protein: CASSHSNNREFGYTF
CDR3 DNA: TGTGCCAGCAGCCATTCCAATAACCGAGAATTTGGCTACACCTTC

V gene: TRBV7-8
J gene: TRBJ1-4
clone size: -
D gene: -
CDR3 protein: CASSGGELREKLFF
CDR3 DNA: TGTGCCAGCAGCGGAGGGGAGTTAAGGGAAAAACTGTTTTTT

V gene: TRBV10-3
J gene: TRBJ2-1
clone size: -
D gene: TRBD1
CDR3 protein: CAISARDRVANEQFF
CDR3 DNA: TGTGCCATCAGTGCGAGGGACAGGGTGGCAAATGAGCAGTTCTTC

V gene: TRBV11-2
J gene: TRBJ1-1
clone size: -
D gene: -
CDR3 protein: CASSLQGRNTEAFF
CDR3 DNA: TGTGCCAGCAGCTTACAGGGCCGTAACACTGAAGCTTTCTTT

V gene: TRBV6-5
J gene: TRBJ2-7
clone size: -
D gene: -
CDR3 protein: CASSYSSGTLSYEQYF
CDR3 DNA: TGTGCCAGCAGTTACTCTTCGGGGACTCTCTCCTACGAGCAGTACTTC

V gene: TRBV7-3
J gene: TRBJ2-1
clone size: -
D gene: TRBD2
CDR3 protein: CASSLSPSGGNEQFF
CDR3 DNA: TGTGCCAGCAGCTTAAGTCCTAGCGGGGGTAATGAGCAGTTCTTC

V gene: TRBV25-1
J gene: TRBJ2-7
clone size: -
D gene: -
CDR3 protein: CASSEYTGTRIYEQYF
CDR3 DNA: TGTGCCAGCAGTGAATACACCGGGACAAGGATCTACGAGCAGTACTTC

V gene: TRBV24-1
J gene: TRBJ2-1
clone size: -
D gene: TRBD2
CDR3 protein: CATSPSGGPNEQFF
CDR3 DNA: TGTGCCACTAGTCCCAGCGGGGGGCCCAATGAGCAGTTCTTC

V gene: TRBV19
J gene: TRBJ2-3
clone size: -
D gene: TRBD2
CDR3 protein: CASSTGLAGTDTQYF
CDR3 DNA: TGTGCCAGTAGTACTGGACTAGCGGGGACAGATACGCAGTATTTT

V gene: TRBV7-9
J gene: TRBJ1-6
clone size: -
D gene: -
CDR3 protein: CASSSTEPNSPLHF
CDR3 DNA: TGTGCCAGCAGCTCGACTGAACCTAATTCACCCCTCCACTTT

V gene: TRBV7-8
J gene: TRBJ2-7
clone size: -
D gene: -
CDR3 protein: CASSLAPGSPYEQYF
CDR3 DNA: TGTGCCAGCAGCTTAGCTCCCGGGTCCCCCTACGAGCAGTACTTC

V gene: TRBV10-3
J gene: TRBJ2-3
clone size: -
D gene: TRBD2
CDR3 protein: CAISGREVTDTQYF
CDR3 DNA: TGTGCCATCAGTGGCCGGGAGGTCACAGATACGCAGTATTTT

V gene: TRBV28
J gene: TRBJ1-4
clone size: -
D gene: TRBD1
CDR3 protein: CASSPSGTGDLESFF
CDR3 DNA: TGTGCCAGCAGTCCCTCCGGGACAGGGGACCTCGAGTCGTTTTTT

V gene: TRBV5-1
J gene: TRBJ2-2
clone size: -
D gene: TRBD2
CDR3 protein: CASSFGQRGAVTGELFF
CDR3 DNA: TGCGCCAGCAGCTTCGGGCAGCGGGGGGCTGTTACCGGGGAGCTGTTTTTT

V gene: TRBV5-5
J gene: TRBJ2-7
clone size: -
D gene: -
CDR3 protein: CASSSGQGSYEQYF
CDR3 DNA: TGTGCCAGCAGCTCGGGGCAGGGGAGCTACGAGCAGTACTTC

V gene: TRBV2
J gene: TRBJ2-2
clone size: -
D gene: -
CDR3 protein: CASSPDRRYTGELFF
CDR3 DNA: TGTGCCAGCAGCCCTGACAGGCGTTACACCGGGGAGCTGTTTTTT

V gene: TRBV6-5
J gene: TRBJ1-2
clone size: -
D gene: -
CDR3 protein: CASSNRAGYTF
CDR3 DNA: TGTGCCAGCAGCAACAGGGCCGGCTACACCTTC

V gene: TRBV28
J gene: TRBJ2-7
clone size: once
D gene: TRBD1
CDR3 protein: CASSFADRARREQYF
CDR3 DNA: TGTGCCAGCAGTTTTGCGGACAGGGCTCGAAGGGAGCAGTACTTC

V gene: TRBV7-9
J gene: TRBJ2-3
clone size: -
D gene: -
CDR3 protein: CASSFHPDTQYF
CDR3 DNA: TGTGCCAGCAGCTTTCATCCAGATACGCAGTATTTT

V gene: TRBV7-2
J gene: TRBJ1-2
clone size: -
D gene: TRBD1
CDR3 protein: CASSLATWTGGLNYGYTF
CDR3 DNA: TGTGCCAGCAGCTTAGCGACCTGGACAGGGGGCCTTAACTATGGCTACACCTTC

V gene: TRBV21-1
J gene: TRBJ1-1
clone size: -
D gene: -
CDR3 protein: CARGHLNTEAFF
CDR3 DNA: TGTGCCAGGGGGCACTTGAACACTGAAGCTTTCTTT

V gene: TRBV7-8
J gene: TRBJ2-1
clone size: -
D gene: TRBD1
CDR3 protein: CASSSRDRGPLVNEQFF
CDR3 DNA: TGTGCCAGCAGCTCCCGGGACAGGGGGCCCCTAGTCAATGAGCAGTTCTTC

V gene: TRBV5-8
J gene: TRBJ1-4
clone size: -
D gene: -
CDR3 protein: CASSRDSYLFF
CDR3 DNA: TGTGCCAGCAGCAGAGACAGCTACCTGTTTTTT